The T cell receptor beta chain under discussion was sequenced for a study of lymphopenia after photon versus proton radiotherapy. General study points: Survival link was tested only in deceased patients; proton benefit remains a possibility. Post-nadir TCR diversity decline inversely tracked overall survival among those who died. Post-nadir diversity loss with photons came from oligoclonal expansion, particularly CD8+ Temra cells. Photon-treated patients lost naive T cells and TCR diversity; proton-treated stayed stable.

This clone was seen a single time. As yet, its antigen is unknown. Produced via immunoSEQ multiplex PCR; TCRdb's table is partial and in-frame only. Found here are fewer than 65,000 clones, around 85% of them singletons; the top ten hold 2% to 3%. The receptor comes from a man aged 40-50 years with gastric cancer. Specimen: peripheral blood, collected from a patient treated with photon-based radiotherapy.

The CDR3 DNA reads as TGCGCCAGCAGCTTCAGCAGGGAGAACACTGAAGCTTTCTTT. It yields the protein CASSFSRENTEAFF. The V and J genes are TRBV5-1 and TRBJ1-1; tentative D call: TRBD1 (5 bases). Germline V gene data show CDR1 as SGHRS and CDR2 as YFSETQ. V was cut by 2 bases and J by 1 base, with 9 bases left in between. The CDR3 sequence is 14 residues long.